What follows describes a single T cell receptor beta chain. The antigen is undetermined. Per germline, CDR1 SGHRS and CDR2 YFSETQ. The ends were cut back, 3 bases at V and 13 bases at J, with 23 bases in the middle. CDR3 length: 15 amino acids. The entry originates in a study of blood T cells in healthy people across ages. General study findings and limits: In these data, TCR beta diversity tracked strongly with naive T cell percentage. Diversity estimates from one million T cells were considered underestimates. With age, beta diversity per million T cells declined roughly linearly, significantly by 40.

Through a sample-barcoded 5' primer and a J-beta primer mix, a second PCR was run for 7 to 11 cycles. Each CDR3 protein is one row after TCRdb ran MiXCR on the 5' RACE reads. The sample has some 710,000 distinct CDR3 sequences; about 46% are singletons. This receptor was identified in an elderly man in good health. V and J are TRBV5-1 and TRBJ2-1, with D possibly matching TRBD2 (6 bases). The specimen was blood. For the CDR3, the DNA is TGCGCCAGCAGCTCAACCGGGATCAGGGAGGAGACCCAGTTCTTC. Amino acids: CASSSTGIREETQFF.